Listed below are T cell receptor beta chains from one sample, sequenced in a study of cytomegalovirus exposure and HLA in healthy donors. TCRdb's table, derived via immunoSEQ multiplex PCR, lists solely in-frame clones and lacks some. Its table lists 200,000 to 250,000 clones. Sequenced sample: PBMCs. These receptors were taken from a woman aged 25 to 39 in good health and CMV-seropositive. CDR3s include the opening cysteine and the closing phenylalanine or tryptophan. D genes are given only for firm matches.

D	J	V	CDR3	DNA
.	TRBJ2-7	TRBV4-3	CASSQDLGSTYEQYF	TGCGCCAGCAGCCAAGATCTGGGCAGCACCTACGAGCAGTACTTC
TRBD1	TRBJ1-1	TRBV5-1	CASSPGTGDGSTEAFF	TGCGCCAGCAGCCCAGGGACAGGGGACGGAAGCACTGAAGCTTTCTTT
.	TRBJ1-3	TRBV5-1	CASSLAQASGNTIYF	TGCGCCAGCAGCTTGGCCCAGGCTTCTGGAAACACCATATATTTT
.	TRBJ2-7	TRBV5-5	CASSFAPSYEQYF	TGTGCCAGCAGCTTCGCACCGAGCTACGAGCAGTACTTC
TRBD1	TRBJ2-7	TRBV5-1	CASSLAPGTDYEQYF	TGCGCCAGCAGCTTGGCCCCCGGGACAGACTACGAGCAGTACTTC
.	TRBJ1-1	TRBV7-2	CASSFRTGENEAFF	TGTGCCAGCAGCTTCAGGACGGGAGAGAATGAAGCTTTCTTT
.	TRBJ2-3	TRBV6-5	CASSYVASGIDTQYF	TGTGCCAGCAGTTACGTTGCCTCCGGTATTGATACGCAGTATTTT
TRBD2	TRBJ2-7	TRBV29-1	CSVGGGERGSYEQYF	TGCAGCGTTGGGGGAGGGGAGCGGGGATCCTACGAGCAGTACTTC
.	TRBJ1-2	TRBV6-5	CASSFLRTDGYTF	TGTGCCAGCAGTTTTCTCCGGACAGACGGCTACACCTTC
.	TRBJ1-3	TRBV11-2	CASSRISGTIYF	TGTGCCAGCAGTCGGATATCAGGCACCATATATTTT
TRBD2	TRBJ2-5	TRBV14	CASSRLAGGQETQYF	TGTGCCAGCAGCCGACTAGCGGGGGGCCAAGAGACCCAGTACTTC
.	TRBJ2-7	TRBV4-3	CASSQDIIRKSSYEQYF	TGCGCCAGCAGCCAAGATATAATCAGAAAAAGCTCCTACGAGCAGTACTTC
.	TRBJ1-1	TRBV19	CASSPFGGLMNTEAFF	TGTGCCAGTAGTCCCTTTGGGGGCCTCATGAACACTGAAGCTTTCTTT
.	TRBJ1-5	TRBV2	CASRPSGNNQPQHF	TGTGCCAGCAGGCCCTCAGGAAACAATCAGCCCCAGCATTTT
.	TRBJ2-6	TRBV2	CARALYGGVGANVLTF	TGTGCCCGCGCCTTATATGGGGGCGTTGGGGCCAACGTCCTGACTTTC
.	TRBJ1-2	TRBV4-1	CASSQGGRVDGYTF	TGCGCCAGCAGCCAAGGGGGCAGGGTGGACGGCTACACCTTC
TRBD1	TRBJ1-1	TRBV6-5	CASSQTGGLNTEAFF	TGTGCCAGCAGTCAAACAGGGGGGCTAAACACTGAAGCTTTCTTT
.	TRBJ2-7	TRBV9	CASSVGLEGFGEQYF	TGTGCCAGCAGCGTAGGTTTAGAGGGCTTCGGCGAGCAGTACTTC
TRBD2	TRBJ2-1	TRBV15	CATSISSGAHNEQFF	TGTGCCACCAGCATAAGTAGCGGGGCCCACAATGAGCAGTTCTTC
.	TRBJ1-2	TRBV5-1	CASSQTGIGGYTF	TGCGCCAGCAGCCAAACAGGGATTGGTGGCTACACCTTC
.	TRBJ2-1	TRBV7-9	CASSIGQSSYNEQFF	TGTGCCAGCAGCATTGGACAGAGCTCCTACAATGAGCAGTTCTTC
.	TRBJ2-7	TRBV5-5	CASSFGAHSSYEQYF	TGTGCCAGCAGCTTCGGCGCTCACAGCTCCTACGAGCAGTACTTC
.	TRBJ2-1	TRBV7-2	CASARGDSSYNEQFF	TGTGCCAGCGCGAGGGGGGACAGCTCCTACAATGAGCAGTTCTTC
TRBD2	TRBJ2-3	TRBV7-2	CASSLAASGKPSTDTQYF	TGTGCCAGCAGCTTAGCTGCTAGCGGGAAACCCTCCACAGATACGCAGTATTTT
.	TRBJ2-3	TRBV9	CASSVGILADTDTQYF	TGTGCCAGCAGCGTAGGCATATTGGCGGACACAGATACGCAGTATTTT
TRBD1	TRBJ2-7	TRBV28	CASNTGQDFGEQYF	TGTGCCAGCAACACCGGACAGGATTTTGGGGAGCAGTACTTC
TRBD1	TRBJ2-2	TRBV19	CASRNRGSGTGELFF	TGTGCCAGTAGAAACAGGGGGTCGGGCACCGGGGAGCTGTTTTTT
TRBD1	TRBJ2-7	TRBV10-1	CASSGGQGSYEQYF	TGCGCCAGCAGTGGGGGACAGGGGTCCTACGAGCAGTACTTC
TRBD1	TRBJ1-5	TRBV2	CASSEPGQSNQPQHF	TGTGCCAGCAGTGAACCGGGACAGTCCAATCAGCCCCAGCATTTT
.	TRBJ1-2	TRBV27	CASSSGGAWGDGYTF	TGTGCCAGCAGTTCCGGGGGGGCTTGGGGAGATGGCTACACCTTC
TRBD2	TRBJ2-7	TRBV6-5	CASSTGGLTYEQYF	TGTGCCAGCAGTACGGGGGGACTGACCTACGAGCAGTACTTC
TRBD1	TRBJ1-1	TRBV4-2	CASSPLMDRLEAFF	TGTGCCAGCAGCCCCCTTATGGACAGGCTAGAAGCTTTCTTT